The 12 T cell receptor beta chains given below trace back to one sample, sequenced in a study of cytomegalovirus exposure and HLA in healthy donors. Primers for the PCR totalled 60 Vbeta and 13 Jbeta. The data were produced by immunoSEQ multiplex PCR, yet TCRdb's version contains in-frame clones alone and is incomplete. The sample includes tens of thousands of clones, 80% to 90% of them seen just once. The specimen was PBMCs. Receptor source: a woman aged 35 to 49 in good health and CMV-seropositive.

This chain joins TRBV5-5 and TRBJ2-7; D remains ambiguous. The CDR3 is 13 residues long. The germline gives CDR1 SGHKS, CDR2 YYEKEE (reference sequence). Deletions cut 4 bases from V and 5 bases from J, with 13 bases between. CDR3 bases: TGTGCCAGCAGCCCCATCCGGGTTGACGAGCAGTACTTC. Amino acids: CASSPIRVDEQYF.

This chain connects TRBV5-5 to TRBJ1-1, with D hard to call. Trimming removed 1 base at V and 5 bases at J, with 9 bases between. The CDR3 is 13 amino acids. Germline V gives CDR1 SGHKS, CDR2 YYEKEE (reference sequence). This chain's CDR3 is CASSLFTETEAFF. CDR3 DNA sequence: TGTGCCAGCAGCTTGTTTACAGAGACTGAAGCTTTCTTT.

The J gene is TRBJ1-1, the V gene TRBV18; D is possibly TRBD1 (6 bases). This CDR3 is 15 amino acids long. Germline V CDR1 and CDR2: KGHSH, LQKENI. V was pared by 0 bases and J by 6 bases, with 14 bases between. The CDR3 DNA sequence: TGTGCCAGCTCACCACCGCAGGGGCTAGGGGCTGAAGCTTTCTTT. This translates into CASSPPQGLGAEAFF.

For the CDR3, the DNA is TGTGCCAGCAGCTCAGGGCGTTATGGCTACACCTTC. The encoded protein is CASSSGRYGYTF. The V call is TRBV7-6, the J call TRBJ1-2; TRBD1 might be the D (5 bases). CDR3 size: 12 residues. V lost 4 bases to trimming and J lost 5 bases, with 8 bases between them. Germline V lookup: CDR1 SGHVS, CDR2 FNYEAQ.

The V call is TRBV7-6, the J call TRBJ1-6; a possible D gene is TRBD1 (5 bases). Germline V gene sequence: CDR1 SGHVS, CDR2 FNYEAQ. The CDR3 has 16 amino acids. Trimming stripped 5 bases from V and 0 bases from J, with 11 bases between. DNA of the CDR3: TGTGCCAGCAGCCCTCGGGGGAGCTCCTATAATTCACCCCTCCACTTT. Amino acids: CASSPRGSSYNSPLHF.

The CDR3, as DNA: TGTGCCAGCAGCCCGCCGGGTCACACTGAAGCTTTCTTT. Translating gives CASSPPGHTEAFF. The chain joins TRBV7-2 to TRBJ1-1; D remains ambiguous. The V end lost 5 bases, the J end lost 3 bases, and 10 bases lay between the germline ends. Germline V CDR1 and CDR2: SGHTA, FQGNSA. This CDR3 region has 13 residues.

This clone was detected only once. This rearrangement joins TRBV29-1 to TRBJ2-7, with 7 bases lining up with TRBD1. The CDR3 contains 13 residues. V gave up 6 bases and J gave up 0 bases; unmatched junction bases: 5. Germline V CDR1 and CDR2: SQVTM, ANQGSEA. In DNA, the CDR3 is TGCAGCGTCCACGACAGGGTCTCCTACGAGCAGTACTTC. This codes for CSVHDRVSYEQYF.

The chain uses TRBV7-2 and TRBJ1-6; a possible D gene is TRBD1 (5 bases). Germline values: CDR1 SGHTA, CDR2 FQGNSA. V gave up 5 bases and J gave up 11 bases, with 16 bases separating them. CDR3 length equals 14 residues. The CDR3 region is CASSPGLRGAPLHF. The CDR3, as DNA: TGTGCCAGCAGCCCCGGGCTCCGGGGGGCACCCCTCCACTTT.

The table lists this clone with a few counts. The V call is TRBV20-1, the J call TRBJ2-7, with 8 nucleotides matching TRBD1. Germline CDR1 reads DFQATT; CDR2 reads SNEGSKA (reference sequence). The CDR3 loop spans 11 amino acids. With V trimmed by 6 bases and J by 6 bases, 4 bases remained unmatched. CDR3: CSATTGAEQYF. In DNA form, the CDR3 reads TGCAGTGCAACGACAGGGGCCGAGCAGTACTTC.

The chain uses TRBV5-1 and TRBJ2-5; TRBD2 aligns across 7 bases. This CDR3 has 14 amino acids. Trimming cost V 4 bases and J 5 bases; bases outside gene matches: 8. CDR1 SGHRS and CDR2 YFSETQ come from the germline V gene. The CDR3 bases are TGCGCCAGCAGCGGGAGGGTTGGGCCCGAGACCCAGTACTTC. Its translation: CASSGRVGPETQYF.

The V call is TRBV28, the J call TRBJ2-7; no clear D. The germline V gene has CDR1 MDHEN and CDR2 SYDVKM. CDR3 size: 13 residues. V lost 6 bases and J 0 bases, leaving 9 bases between the germline ends. CDR3 sequence reads: CASRSTLSYEQYF. DNA of the CDR3: TGTGCCAGCAGATCGACACTCTCCTACGAGCAGTACTTC.

The gene calls are TRBV6-5 and TRBJ2-3; perhaps TRBD2 as D (5 bases). Trimming removed 3 bases at V and 4 bases at J, with 11 bases between. Germline loops: CDR1 MNHEY, CDR2 SVGAGI. This CDR3 comprises 14 residues. The CDR3 protein is CASSYERGSDTQYF. CDR3 in DNA: TGTGCCAGCAGTTATGAGCGAGGGTCAGATACGCAGTATTTT.